This T cell receptor (beta chain) originates from a study of cytomegalovirus exposure and HLA in healthy donors. The J segment lost 4 bases and the V segment lost 2 bases, leaving 7 bases of the junction unmatched. This CDR3 region has 16 residues. Germline loops: CDR1 LGHNA, CDR2 YNFKEQ. Study results and limitations: With DRB1 most and HLA-C fewest, TCR association rates differed between HLA loci in a later analysis.

In regard to this clone: The antigen is not known.

Researchers ran the PCR with 60 Vbeta and 13 Jbeta primers. Here immunoSEQ multiplex PCR was the method, and the copy in TCRdb shows in-frame clones only, minus some. The table lists about 76,000 clones, about four fifths of them singletons. The TCR was taken from a woman aged 40 to 50 in good health and CMV-seropositive. What was sequenced was PBMCs. V usage is TRBV4-2 and J usage is TRBJ2-3; 9 bases map to TRBD2. The CDR3 here is CASSQIQRGDADTQYF. CDR3 nucleotide sequence: TGTGCCAGCAGCCAAATCCAGCGGGGGGATGCAGATACGCAGTATTTT.